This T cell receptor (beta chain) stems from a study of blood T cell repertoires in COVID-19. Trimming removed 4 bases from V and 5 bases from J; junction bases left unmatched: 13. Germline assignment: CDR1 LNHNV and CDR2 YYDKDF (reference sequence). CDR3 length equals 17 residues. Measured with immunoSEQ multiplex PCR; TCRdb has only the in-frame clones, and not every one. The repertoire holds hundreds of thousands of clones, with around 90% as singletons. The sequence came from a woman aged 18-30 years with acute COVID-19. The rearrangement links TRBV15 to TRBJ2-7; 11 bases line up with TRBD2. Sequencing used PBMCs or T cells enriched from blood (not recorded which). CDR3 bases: TGTGCCACCAGCAAAGCACCCCTAGCGGGAGGACCCAACGAGCAGTACTTC. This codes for CATSKAPLAGGPNEQYF. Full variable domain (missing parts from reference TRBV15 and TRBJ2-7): DAMVIQNPRYQVTQFGKPVTLSCSQTLNHNVMYWYQQKSSQAPKLLFHYYDKDFNNEADTPDNFQSRRPNTSFCFLDIRSPGLGDTAMYLCATSKAPLAGGPNEQYFGPGTRLTVT.